This record looks at one TCR beta chain sequence and its context. No antigen is known for it. Germline loops: CDR1 SQVTM, CDR2 ANQGSEA. With 3 bases clipped from V and 6 bases from J, the junction kept 9 bases outside the gene matches. This CDR3 region has 14 residues. With no exceptions, donors were healthy Caucasians. This record belongs to a study of identical twins. Study-wide results and caveats: Beta out-of-frame twin sharing showed a weaker excess. Monozygotic twin pairs showed more out-of-frame TCR alpha sharing than models estimated.

TCRdb re-called the 5' RACE reads with MiXCR, one entry per CDR3 protein. The sample has approximately 470,000 distinct CDR3 sequences; 14% are singletons. The data also belong to a second study, concerning yellow fever vaccine responses in identical twins.

This receptor was taken from a young woman in good health. The sample was CD4+ T cells sorted from blood. The gene calls are TRBV29-1 and TRBJ2-7, with TRBD1 matching over 9 bases. This CDR3 reads CSVDVMGQGSEQYF. In DNA, the CDR3 is TGCAGCGTTGATGTGATGGGACAGGGTAGCGAGCAGTACTTC.